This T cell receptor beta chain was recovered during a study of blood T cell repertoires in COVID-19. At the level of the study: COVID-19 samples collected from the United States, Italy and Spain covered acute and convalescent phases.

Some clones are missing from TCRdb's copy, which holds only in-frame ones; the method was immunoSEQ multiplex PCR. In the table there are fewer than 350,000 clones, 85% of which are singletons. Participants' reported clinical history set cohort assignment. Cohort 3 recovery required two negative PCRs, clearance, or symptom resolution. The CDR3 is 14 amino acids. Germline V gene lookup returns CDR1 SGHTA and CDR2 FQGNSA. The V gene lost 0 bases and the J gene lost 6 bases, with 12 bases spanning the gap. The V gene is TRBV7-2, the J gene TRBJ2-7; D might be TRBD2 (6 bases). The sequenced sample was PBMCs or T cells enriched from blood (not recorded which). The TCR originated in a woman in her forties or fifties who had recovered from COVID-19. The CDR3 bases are TGTGCCAGCAGCTTAGCGCGAGGAGGGCCCGAGCAGTACTTC. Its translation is CASSLARGGPEQYF.